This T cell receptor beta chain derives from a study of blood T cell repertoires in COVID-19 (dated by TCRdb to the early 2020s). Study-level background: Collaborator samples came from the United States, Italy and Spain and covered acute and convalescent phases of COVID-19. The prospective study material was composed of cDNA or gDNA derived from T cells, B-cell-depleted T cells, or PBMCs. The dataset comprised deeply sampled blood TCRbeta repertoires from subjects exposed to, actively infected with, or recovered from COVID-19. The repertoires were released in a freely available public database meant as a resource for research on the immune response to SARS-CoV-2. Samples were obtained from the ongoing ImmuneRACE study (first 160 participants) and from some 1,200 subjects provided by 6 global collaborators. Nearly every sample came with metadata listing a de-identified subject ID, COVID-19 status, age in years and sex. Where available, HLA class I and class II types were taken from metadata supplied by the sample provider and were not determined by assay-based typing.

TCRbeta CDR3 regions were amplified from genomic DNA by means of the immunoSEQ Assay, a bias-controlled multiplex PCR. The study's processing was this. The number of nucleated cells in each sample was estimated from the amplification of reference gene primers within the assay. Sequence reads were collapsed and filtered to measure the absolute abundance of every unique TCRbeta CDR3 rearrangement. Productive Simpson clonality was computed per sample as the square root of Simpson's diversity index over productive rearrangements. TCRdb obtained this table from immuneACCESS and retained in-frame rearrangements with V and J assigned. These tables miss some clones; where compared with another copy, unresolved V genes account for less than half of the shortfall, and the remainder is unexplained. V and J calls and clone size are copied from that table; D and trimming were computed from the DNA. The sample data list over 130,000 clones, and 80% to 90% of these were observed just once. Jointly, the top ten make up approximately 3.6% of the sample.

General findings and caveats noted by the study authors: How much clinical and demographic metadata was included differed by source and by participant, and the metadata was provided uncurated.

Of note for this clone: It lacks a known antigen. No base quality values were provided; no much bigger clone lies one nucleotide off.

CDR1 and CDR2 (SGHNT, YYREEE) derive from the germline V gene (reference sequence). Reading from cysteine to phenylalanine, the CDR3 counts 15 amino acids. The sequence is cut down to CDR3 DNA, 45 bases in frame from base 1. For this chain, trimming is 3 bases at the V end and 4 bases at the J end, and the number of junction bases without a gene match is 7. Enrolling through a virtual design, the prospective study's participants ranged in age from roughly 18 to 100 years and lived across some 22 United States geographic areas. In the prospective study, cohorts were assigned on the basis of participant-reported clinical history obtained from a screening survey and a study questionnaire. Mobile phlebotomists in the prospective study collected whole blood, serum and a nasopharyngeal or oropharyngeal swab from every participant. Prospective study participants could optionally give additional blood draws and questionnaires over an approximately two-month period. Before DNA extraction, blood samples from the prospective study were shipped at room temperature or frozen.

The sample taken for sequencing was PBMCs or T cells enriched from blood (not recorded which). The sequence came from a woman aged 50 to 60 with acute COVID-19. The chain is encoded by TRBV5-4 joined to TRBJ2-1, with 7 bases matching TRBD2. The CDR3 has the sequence CASSSPGTTYNEQFF. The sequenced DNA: TGTGCCAGCAGCTCCCCGGGGACTACATACAATGAGCAGTTCTTC. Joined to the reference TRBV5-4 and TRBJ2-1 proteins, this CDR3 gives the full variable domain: ETGVTQSPTHLIKTRGQQVTLRCSSQSGHNTVSWYQQALGQGPQFIFQYYREEENGRGNFPPRFSGLQFPNYSSELNVNALELDDSALYLCASSSPGTTYNEQFFGPGTRLTVL.